This T cell receptor beta chain was profiled in a study of cytomegalovirus exposure and HLA in healthy donors. Study conclusions and caveats: As a later analysis revealed, the rate of TCR association differed by HLA locus, with DRB1 most and HLA-C fewest.

PCR used 60 Vbeta primers and 13 Jbeta primers. This table comes from immunoSEQ multiplex PCR, and its TCRdb copy is limited to in-frame clones, with some not included. Of about 180,000 clones listed, about 80% are singletons. On this clone itself: The antigen is undetermined.

Germline CDR1 reads LNHDA; CDR2 reads SQIVND (reference sequence). This CDR3 has 17 amino acids. Between the trimmed V and J ends, which lost 3 bases and 3 bases, there was a span of 17 bases. The TCR comes from a man between 18 and 29 years old in good health and CMV-seronegative. The chain has TRBV19 and TRBJ2-2, with a tentative D call TRBD2 (7 bases). The sequenced sample consisted of PBMCs. In nucleotides, the CDR3 is TGTGCCAGTAGTATTTCCCTCGGGGGGCCGTACACCGGGGAGCTGTTTTTT. This sequence encodes CASSISLGGPYTGELFF.